This section outlines one T cell receptor (beta chain) sequence together with its context. What it binds is unknown. The CDR3 covers 14 residues. With V trimmed by 7 bases and J by 7 bases, 8 bases remained unmatched. Germline CDR1 reads LGHNT; CDR2 reads FRNRAP. This entry is derived from a study of T cell responses to AZD1222 COVID-19 vaccine. Overall study findings and caveats: Among those given AZD1222, only five to seven were seropositive at baseline. Spike-specific TCR breadth and depth rose after two AZD1222 doses. Targeting of unmutated variant regions was reportedly seen in nearly half of spike-specific TCRs.

Method: immunoSEQ multiplex PCR; TCRdb's copy keeps in-frame clones and lacks some. The sample holds about 160,000 clones, roughly 90% seen once. The receptor's source is an adult who received the AZD1222 COVID-19 vaccine. This specimen was peripheral blood, taken 28 days after the second AZD1222 dose. The chain has TRBV12-5 and TRBJ2-1, with 9 bases fitting TRBD2. The CDR3 DNA reads as TGTGCTAGTGTTAGGAGCGGGGGGCTGAATGAGCAGTTCTTC. This sequence encodes CASVRSGGLNEQFF.